This TCR beta chain comes out of a study of T cells after yellow fever vaccination. Study-wide results and caveats: Booster sampling recovered most clones from primary vaccination (under 98% CD4, around 88% CD8). Secondary responses were weaker yet peaked faster, day 5 versus 15. High-abundance clonotypes from the bulk population could contaminate FACS-sorted repertoires.

This clonotype was observed a handful of times. As yet, its antigen is unknown. Production of TCR cDNA was by 5'RACE template switching, which also added a universal primer site and UMIs. MiXCR was run by TCRdb on the 5' RACE reads, yielding one entry per CDR3 protein. The table shows a few hundred thousand distinct CDR3 sequences, with roughly 5% occurring only once. V lost 0 bases and J lost 13, with 17 bases in between. The CDR3 has 14 amino acids. CDR1 is LNHNV, CDR2 YYDKDF, per germline (reference sequence). Material: CD4+ T cells sorted from PBMCs, obtained on the day of the yellow fever booster vaccination. The TCR comes from a man between 18 and 35 years old who received the YFV17D yellow fever vaccine. The chain has TRBV15 and TRBJ2-3; possible D gene TRBD1, 7 bases. The CDR3 nucleotides read TGTGCCACCAGCAGAGATCAGGGGGACTCCGTTAAGTATTTT. It codes for CATSRDQGDSVKYF. Variable domain in full (rest from reference TRBV15 and TRBJ2-3): DAMVIQNPRYQVTQFGKPVTLSCSQTLNHNVMYWYQQKSSQAPKLLFHYYDKDFNNEADTPDNFQSRRPNTSFCFLDIRSPGLGDTAMYLCATSRDQGDSVKYFGPGTRLTVL.